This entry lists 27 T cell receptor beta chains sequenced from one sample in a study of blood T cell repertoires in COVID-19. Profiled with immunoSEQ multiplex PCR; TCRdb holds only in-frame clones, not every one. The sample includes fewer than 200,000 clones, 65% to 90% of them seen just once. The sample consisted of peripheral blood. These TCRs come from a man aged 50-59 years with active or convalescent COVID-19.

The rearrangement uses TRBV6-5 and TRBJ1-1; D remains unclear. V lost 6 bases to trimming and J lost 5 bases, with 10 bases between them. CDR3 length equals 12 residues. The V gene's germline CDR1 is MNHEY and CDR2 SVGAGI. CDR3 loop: CASSNWETEAFF. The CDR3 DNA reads TGTGCCAGCAGCAACTGGGAGACTGAAGCTTTCTTT.

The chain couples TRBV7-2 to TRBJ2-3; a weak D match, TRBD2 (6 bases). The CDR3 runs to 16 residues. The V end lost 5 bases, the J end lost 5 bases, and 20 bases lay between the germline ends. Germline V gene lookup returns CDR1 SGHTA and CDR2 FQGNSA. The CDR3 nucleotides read TGTGCCAGCAGCGAACCCGGGACTTACCCCAGAGATACGCAGTATTTT. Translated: CASSEPGTYPRDTQYF.

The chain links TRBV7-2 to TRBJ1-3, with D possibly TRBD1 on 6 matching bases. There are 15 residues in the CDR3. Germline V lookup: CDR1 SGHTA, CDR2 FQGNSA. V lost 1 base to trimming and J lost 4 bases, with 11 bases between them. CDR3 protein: CASSLEGEGGNTIYF. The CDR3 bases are TGTGCCAGCAGCTTAGAGGGGGAGGGAGGAAACACCATATATTTT.

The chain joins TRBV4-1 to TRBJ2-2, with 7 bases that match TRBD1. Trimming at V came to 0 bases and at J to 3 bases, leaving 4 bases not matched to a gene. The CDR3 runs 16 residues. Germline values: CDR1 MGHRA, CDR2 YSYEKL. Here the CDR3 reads CASSQEGTAYTGELFF. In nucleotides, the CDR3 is TGCGCCAGCAGCCAAGAGGGGACAGCCTACACCGGGGAGCTGTTTTTT.

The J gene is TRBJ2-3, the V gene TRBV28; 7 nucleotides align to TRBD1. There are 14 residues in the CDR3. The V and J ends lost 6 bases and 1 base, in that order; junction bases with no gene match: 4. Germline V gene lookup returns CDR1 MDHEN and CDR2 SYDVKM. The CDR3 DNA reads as TGTGCCAGCAGAAGACAGGGAGGCACAGATACGCAGTATTTT. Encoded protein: CASRRQGGTDTQYF.

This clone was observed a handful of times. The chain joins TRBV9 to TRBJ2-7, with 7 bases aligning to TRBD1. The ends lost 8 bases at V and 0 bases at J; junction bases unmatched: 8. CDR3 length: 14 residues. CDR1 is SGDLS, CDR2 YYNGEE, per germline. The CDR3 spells CASCPGQSSYEQYF. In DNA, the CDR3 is TGTGCCAGTTGTCCGGGACAGTCCTCCTACGAGCAGTACTTC.

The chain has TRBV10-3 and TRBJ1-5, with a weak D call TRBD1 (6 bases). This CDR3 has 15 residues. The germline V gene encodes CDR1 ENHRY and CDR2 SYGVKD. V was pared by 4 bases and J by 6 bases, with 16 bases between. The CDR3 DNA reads TGTGCCATCAGTGTCCGGGGGGGCGAAGGTCAGCCCCAGCATTTT. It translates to CAISVRGGEGQPQHF.

DNA of the CDR3: TGTGCCAGCAGTACTAGGGCCCTGAACACTGAAGCTTTCTTT. As protein: CASSTRALNTEAFF. The chain couples TRBV6-5 to TRBJ1-1; D remains ambiguous. Looked up from germline, CDR1 is MNHEY and CDR2 is SVGAGI. Trimming pared 5 bases from V and 0 bases from J, leaving 10 bases between. This CDR3 has 14 residues.

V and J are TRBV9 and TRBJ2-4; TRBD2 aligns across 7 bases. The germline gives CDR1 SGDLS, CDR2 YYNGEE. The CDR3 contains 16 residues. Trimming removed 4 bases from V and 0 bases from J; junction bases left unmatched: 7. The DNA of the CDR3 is TGTGCCAGCAGCTATAGCGGGCCGATAGCCAAAAACATTCAGTACTTC. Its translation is CASSYSGPIAKNIQYF. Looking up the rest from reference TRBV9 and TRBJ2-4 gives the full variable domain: DSGVTQTPKHLITATGQRVTLRCSPRSGDLSVYWYQQSLDQGLQFLIQYYNGEERAKGNILERFSAQQFPDLHSELNLSSLELGDSALYFCASSYSGPIAKNIQYFGAGTRLSVL.

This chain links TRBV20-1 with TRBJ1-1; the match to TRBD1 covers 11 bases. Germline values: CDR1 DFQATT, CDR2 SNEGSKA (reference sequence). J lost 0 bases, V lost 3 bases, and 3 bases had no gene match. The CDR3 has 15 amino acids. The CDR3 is CSASGTGGMNTEAFF. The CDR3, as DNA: TGCAGTGCTAGTGGGACAGGGGGAATGAACACTGAAGCTTTCTTT.

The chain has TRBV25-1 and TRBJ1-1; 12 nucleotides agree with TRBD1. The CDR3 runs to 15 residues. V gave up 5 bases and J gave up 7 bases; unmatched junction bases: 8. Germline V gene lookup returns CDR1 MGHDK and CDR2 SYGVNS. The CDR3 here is CASSPPGQGAGEAFF. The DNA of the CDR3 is TGTGCCAGCAGTCCACCGGGACAGGGGGCAGGTGAAGCTTTCTTT. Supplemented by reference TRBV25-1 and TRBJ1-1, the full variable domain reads EADIYQTPRYLVIGTGKKITLECSQTMGHDKMYWYQQDPGMELHLIHYSYGVNSTEKGDLSSESTVSRIRTEHFPLTLESARPSHTSQYLCASSPPGQGAGEAFFGQGTRLTVV.

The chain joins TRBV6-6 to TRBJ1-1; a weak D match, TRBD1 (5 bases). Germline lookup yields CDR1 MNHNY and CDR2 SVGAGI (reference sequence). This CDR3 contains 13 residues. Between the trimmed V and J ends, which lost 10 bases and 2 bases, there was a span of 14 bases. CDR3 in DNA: TGTGCCACTAGTAGTAGGGGAAACACTGAAGCTTTCTTT. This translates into CATSSRGNTEAFF.

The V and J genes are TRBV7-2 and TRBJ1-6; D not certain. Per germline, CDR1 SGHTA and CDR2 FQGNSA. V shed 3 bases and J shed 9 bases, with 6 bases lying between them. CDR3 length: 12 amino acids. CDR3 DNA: TGTGCCAGCAGCTTTCCCAGTTCACCCCTCCACTTT. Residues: CASSFPSSPLHF. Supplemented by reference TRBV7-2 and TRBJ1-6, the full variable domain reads GAGVSQSPSNKVTEKGKDVELRCDPISGHTALYWYRQSLGQGLEFLIYFQGNSAPDKSGLPSDRFSAERTGGSVSTLTIQRTQQEDSAVYLCASSFPSSPLHFGNGTRLTVT.

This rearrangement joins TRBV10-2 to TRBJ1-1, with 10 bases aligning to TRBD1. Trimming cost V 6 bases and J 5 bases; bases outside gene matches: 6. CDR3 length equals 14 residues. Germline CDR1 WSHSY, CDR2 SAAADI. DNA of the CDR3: TGCGCCAGCAGGGGGACAGGGGAGAGGACTGAAGCTTTCTTT. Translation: CASRGTGERTEAFF.

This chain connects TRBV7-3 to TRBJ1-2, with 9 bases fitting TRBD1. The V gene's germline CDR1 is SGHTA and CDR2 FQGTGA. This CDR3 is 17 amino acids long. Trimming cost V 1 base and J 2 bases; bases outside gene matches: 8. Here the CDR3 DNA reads TGTGCCAGCAGCTTAAGGTCGGGACAGGGAGAAAACTATGGCTACACCTTC. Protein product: CASSLRSGQGENYGYTF.

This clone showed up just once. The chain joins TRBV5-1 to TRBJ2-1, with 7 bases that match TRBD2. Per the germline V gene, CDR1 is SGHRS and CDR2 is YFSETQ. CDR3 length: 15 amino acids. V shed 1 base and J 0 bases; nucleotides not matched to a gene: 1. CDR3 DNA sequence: TGCGCCAGCAGCTTGCTAGCGGACTCCTACAATGAGCAGTTCTTC. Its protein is CASSLLADSYNEQFF.

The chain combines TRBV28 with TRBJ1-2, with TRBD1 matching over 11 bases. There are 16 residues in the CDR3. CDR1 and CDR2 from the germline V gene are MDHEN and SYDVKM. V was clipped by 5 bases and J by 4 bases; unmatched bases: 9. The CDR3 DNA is TGTGCCAGCAGTAACCCTCCCGGGACAGGGGGCTATGGCTACACCTTC. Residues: CASSNPPGTGGYGYTF.

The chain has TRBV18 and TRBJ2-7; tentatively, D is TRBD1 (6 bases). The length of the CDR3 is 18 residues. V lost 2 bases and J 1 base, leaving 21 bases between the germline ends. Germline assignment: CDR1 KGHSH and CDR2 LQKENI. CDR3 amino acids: CASSPGLVQGGFSYEQYF. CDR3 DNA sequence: TGTGCCAGCTCACCAGGTTTGGTACAGGGCGGTTTTTCCTACGAGCAGTACTTC.

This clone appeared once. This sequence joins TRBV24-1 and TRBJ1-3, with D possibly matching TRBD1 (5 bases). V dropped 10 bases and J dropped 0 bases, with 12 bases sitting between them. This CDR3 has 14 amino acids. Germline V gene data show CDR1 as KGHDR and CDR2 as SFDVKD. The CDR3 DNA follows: TGTGCCACAAGCCCCGACAGCTCTGGAAACACCATATATTTT. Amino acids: CATSPDSSGNTIYF.

The CDR3 DNA sequence: TGTGCCAGCAGCTTAGACCAGGGGGCCTTTCCCTACGAGCAGTACTTC. Protein: CASSLDQGAFPYEQYF. The rearrangement uses TRBV7-6 and TRBJ2-7; 8 bases are shared with TRBD1. The CDR3 covers 16 residues. With 1 base clipped from V and 2 bases from J, the junction kept 7 bases outside the gene matches. Germline CDR1 SGHVS, CDR2 FNYEAQ.

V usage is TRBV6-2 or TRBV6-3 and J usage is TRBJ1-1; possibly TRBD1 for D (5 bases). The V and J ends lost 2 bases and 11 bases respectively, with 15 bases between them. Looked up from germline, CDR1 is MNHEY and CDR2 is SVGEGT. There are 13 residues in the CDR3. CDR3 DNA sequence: TGTGCCAGCAGTTACAAGATCGGGGGAGTCGCTTTCTTT. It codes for CASSYKIGGVAFF.

The CDR3, as DNA: TGTGCCAGCAACAGAAATAGACAGGGGGCAAGGGAGCAGTACTTC. It encodes CASNRNRQGAREQYF. The rearrangement uses TRBV6-5 and TRBJ2-7, with 10 positions matching TRBD1. V shed 7 bases, J shed 7 bases, and the junction held 13 bases outside the gene matches. The CDR3 has 15 residues. Germline V CDR1 and CDR2: MNHEY, SVGAGI.

The CDR3 DNA reads as TGTGCCAGCAGTGACCTTGGGGCTGGGGAAGCTGAAGCTTTCTTT. Protein: CASSDLGAGEAEAFF. The genes are TRBV6-1 and TRBJ1-1; TRBD1 might be the D (5 bases). The CDR3 consists of 15 residues. Trimming took 3 bases from V and 6 from J, leaving 17 bases between them. In germline, CDR1 is MNHNS, CDR2 SASEGT.

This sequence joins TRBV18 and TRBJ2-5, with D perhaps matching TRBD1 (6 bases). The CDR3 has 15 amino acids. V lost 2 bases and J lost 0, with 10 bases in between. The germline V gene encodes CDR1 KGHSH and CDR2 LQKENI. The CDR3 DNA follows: TGTGCCAGCTCACCAAGGCAGGGGTACCAAGAGACCCAGTACTTC. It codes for CASSPRQGYQETQYF.

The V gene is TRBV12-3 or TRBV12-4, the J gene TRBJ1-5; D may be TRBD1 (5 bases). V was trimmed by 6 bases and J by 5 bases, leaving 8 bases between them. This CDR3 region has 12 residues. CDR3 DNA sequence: TGTGCCAGCAGCCAGGGCGATCAGCCCCAGCATTTT. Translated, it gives CASSQGDQPQHF.

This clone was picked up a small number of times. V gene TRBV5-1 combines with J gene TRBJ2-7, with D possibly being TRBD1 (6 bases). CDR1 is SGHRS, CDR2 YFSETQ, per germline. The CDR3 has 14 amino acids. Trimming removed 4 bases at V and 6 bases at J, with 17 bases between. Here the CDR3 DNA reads TGCGCCAGCAGCACAGGAGAACAGGGAGTCGAGCAGTACTTC. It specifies CASSTGEQGVEQYF.

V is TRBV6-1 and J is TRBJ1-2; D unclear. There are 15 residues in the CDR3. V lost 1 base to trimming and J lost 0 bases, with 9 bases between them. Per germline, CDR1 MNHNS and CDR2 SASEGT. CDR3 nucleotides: TGTGCCAGCAGTGAAGTATGGGGAGCTAACTATGGCTACACCTTC. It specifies CASSEVWGANYGYTF.